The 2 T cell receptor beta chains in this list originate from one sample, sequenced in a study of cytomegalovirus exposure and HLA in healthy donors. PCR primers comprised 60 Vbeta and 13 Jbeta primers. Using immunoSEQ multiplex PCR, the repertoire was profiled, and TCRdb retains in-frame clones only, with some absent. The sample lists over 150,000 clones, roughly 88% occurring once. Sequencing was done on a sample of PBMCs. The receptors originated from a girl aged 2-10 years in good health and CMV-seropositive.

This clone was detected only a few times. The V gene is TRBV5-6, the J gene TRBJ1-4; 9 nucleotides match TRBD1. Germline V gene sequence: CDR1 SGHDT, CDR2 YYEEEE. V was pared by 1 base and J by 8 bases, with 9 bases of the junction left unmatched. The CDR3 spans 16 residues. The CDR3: CASSLRLLGQGEKLFF. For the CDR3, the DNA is TGTGCCAGCAGCTTGAGGCTCCTTGGACAGGGGGAAAAACTGTTTTTT.

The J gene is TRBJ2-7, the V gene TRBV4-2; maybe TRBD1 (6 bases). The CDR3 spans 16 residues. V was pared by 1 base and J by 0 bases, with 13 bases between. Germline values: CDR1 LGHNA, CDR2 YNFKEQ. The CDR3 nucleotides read TGTGCCAGCAGCCAAGTCTCGACAGGATTCTCCTACGAGCAGTACTTC. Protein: CASSQVSTGFSYEQYF.